This T cell receptor beta chain was captured in a study of blood T cells in healthy people across ages. A second PCR, run for about 7 to 12 cycles, used a sample-barcoded 5' primer plus a J-beta primer mix. One entry per CDR3 protein results from TCRdb running MiXCR on the 5' RACE reads. The sample lists around 800,000 distinct CDR3 sequences; around a quarter were seen once. The CDR3 length is 13 residues. Germline CDR1 is SQVTM and CDR2 is ANQGSEA. J gave up 6 bases and V 6 bases, and 9 bases lay outside the gene matches. These data were also filed under a second study, of T cells of mothers and their children.

The specimen was blood. This chain connects TRBV29-1 to TRBJ2-3, with 7 positions matching TRBD2. This TCR came from a boy between 10 and 17 years old in good health. The chain's CDR3 is CSVRLGGIDTQYF. DNA for the CDR3: TGCAGCGTACGATTGGGGGGGATTGATACGCAGTATTTT.